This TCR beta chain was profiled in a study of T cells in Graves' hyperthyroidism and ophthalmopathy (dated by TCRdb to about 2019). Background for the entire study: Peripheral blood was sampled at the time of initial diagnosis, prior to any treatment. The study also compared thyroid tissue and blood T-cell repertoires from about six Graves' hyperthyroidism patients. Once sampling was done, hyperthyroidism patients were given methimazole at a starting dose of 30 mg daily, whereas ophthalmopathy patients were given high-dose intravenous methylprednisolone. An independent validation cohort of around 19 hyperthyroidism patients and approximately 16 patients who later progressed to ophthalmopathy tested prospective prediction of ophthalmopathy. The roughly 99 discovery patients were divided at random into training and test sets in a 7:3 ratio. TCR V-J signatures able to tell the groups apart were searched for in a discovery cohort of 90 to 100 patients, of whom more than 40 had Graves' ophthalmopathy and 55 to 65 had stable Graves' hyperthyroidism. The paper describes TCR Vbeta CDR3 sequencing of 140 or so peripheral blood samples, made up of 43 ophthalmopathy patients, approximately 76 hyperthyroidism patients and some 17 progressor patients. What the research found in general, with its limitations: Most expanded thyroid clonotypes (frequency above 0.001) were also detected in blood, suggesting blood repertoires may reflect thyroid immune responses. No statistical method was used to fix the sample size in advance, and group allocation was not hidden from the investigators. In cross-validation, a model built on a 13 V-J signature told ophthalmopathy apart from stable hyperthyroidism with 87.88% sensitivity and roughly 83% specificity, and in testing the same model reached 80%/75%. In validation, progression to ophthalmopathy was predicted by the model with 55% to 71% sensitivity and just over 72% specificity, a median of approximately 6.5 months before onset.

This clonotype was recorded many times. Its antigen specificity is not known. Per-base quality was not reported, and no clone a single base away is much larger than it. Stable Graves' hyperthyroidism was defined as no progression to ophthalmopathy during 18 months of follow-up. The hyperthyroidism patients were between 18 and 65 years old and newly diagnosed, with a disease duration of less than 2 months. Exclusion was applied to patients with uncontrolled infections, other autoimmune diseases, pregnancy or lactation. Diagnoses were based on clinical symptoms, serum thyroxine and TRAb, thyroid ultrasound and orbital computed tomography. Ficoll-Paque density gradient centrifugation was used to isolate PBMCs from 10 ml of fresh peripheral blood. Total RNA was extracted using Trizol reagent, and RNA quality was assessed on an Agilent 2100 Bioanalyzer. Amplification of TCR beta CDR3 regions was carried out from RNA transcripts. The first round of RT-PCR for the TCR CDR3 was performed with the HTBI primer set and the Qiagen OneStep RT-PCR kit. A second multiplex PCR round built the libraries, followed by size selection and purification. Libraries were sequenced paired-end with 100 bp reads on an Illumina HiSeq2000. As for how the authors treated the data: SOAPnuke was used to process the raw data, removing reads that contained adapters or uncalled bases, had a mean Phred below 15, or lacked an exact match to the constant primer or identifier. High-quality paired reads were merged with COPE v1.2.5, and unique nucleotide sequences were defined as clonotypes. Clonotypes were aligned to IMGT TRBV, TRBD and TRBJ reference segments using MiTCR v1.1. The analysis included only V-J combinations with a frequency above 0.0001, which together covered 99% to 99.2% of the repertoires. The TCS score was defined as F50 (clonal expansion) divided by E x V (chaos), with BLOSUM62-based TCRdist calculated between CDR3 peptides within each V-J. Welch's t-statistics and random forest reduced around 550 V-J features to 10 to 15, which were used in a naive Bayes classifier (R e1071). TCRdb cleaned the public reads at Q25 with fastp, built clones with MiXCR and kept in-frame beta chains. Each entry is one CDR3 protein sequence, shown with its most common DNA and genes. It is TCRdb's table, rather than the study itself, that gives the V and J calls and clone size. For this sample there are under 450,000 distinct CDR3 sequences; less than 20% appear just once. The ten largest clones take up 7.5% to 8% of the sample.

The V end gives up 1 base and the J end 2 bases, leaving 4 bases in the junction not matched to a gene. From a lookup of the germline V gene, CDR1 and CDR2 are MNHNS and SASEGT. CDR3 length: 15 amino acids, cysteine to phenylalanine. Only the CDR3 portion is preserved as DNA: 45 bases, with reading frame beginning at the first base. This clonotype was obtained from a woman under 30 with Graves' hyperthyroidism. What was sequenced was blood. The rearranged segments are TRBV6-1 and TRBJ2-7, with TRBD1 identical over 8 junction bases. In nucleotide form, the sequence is TGTGCCAGCAGTGAAGAGTCAGGGGGCCCCTACGAGCAGTACTTC. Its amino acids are CASSEESGGPYEQYF.